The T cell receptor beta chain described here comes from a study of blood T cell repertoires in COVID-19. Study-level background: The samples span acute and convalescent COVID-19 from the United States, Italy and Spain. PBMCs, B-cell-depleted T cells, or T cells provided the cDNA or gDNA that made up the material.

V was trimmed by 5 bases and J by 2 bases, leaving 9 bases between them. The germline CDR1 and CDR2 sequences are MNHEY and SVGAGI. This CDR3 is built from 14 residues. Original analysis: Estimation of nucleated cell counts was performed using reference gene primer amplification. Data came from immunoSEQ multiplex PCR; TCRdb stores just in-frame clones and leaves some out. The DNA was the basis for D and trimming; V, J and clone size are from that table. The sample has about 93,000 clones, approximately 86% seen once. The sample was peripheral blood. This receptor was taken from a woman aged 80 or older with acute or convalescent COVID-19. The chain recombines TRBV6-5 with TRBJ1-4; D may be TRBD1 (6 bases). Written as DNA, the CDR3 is TGTGCCAGCAGTCCCGGACAGACTAATGAAAAACTGTTTTTT. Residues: CASSPGQTNEKLFF.